This TCR beta chain was sequenced for a study of blood T cell repertoires in COVID-19. As for the study in general: COVID-19 samples collected from the United States, Italy and Spain covered acute and convalescent phases.

This table comes from immunoSEQ multiplex PCR, and its TCRdb copy is limited to in-frame clones, with some not included. The table includes 250,000 or so clones, 75% to 90% detected once. Recruits, aged about 18 to 95 years, lived in under 25 US areas. Participants' own reports of clinical history determined their cohort assignment. Exposed participants came across a COVID-19 case within 2 weeks before study entry. The CDR3 length is 14 residues. Trimming removed 4 bases at V and 3 bases at J, with 9 bases between. The germline V gene has CDR1 SNHLY and CDR2 FYNNEI. The receptor was derived from a woman between 40 and 55 years old who had been exposed to COVID-19. This chain uses TRBV2 with TRBJ2-2; the D gene is possibly TRBD1 (6 bases). Sequencing was done on a sample of PBMCs or T cells enriched from blood (not recorded which). CDR3 DNA: TGTGCCAGCAGTGGGCAGGGGTACACCGGGGAGCTGTTTTTT. Protein: CASSGQGYTGELFF. Looking up the rest from reference TRBV2 and TRBJ2-2 gives the full variable domain: EPEVTQTPSHQVTQMGQEVILRCVPISNHLYFYWYRQILGQKVEFLVSFYNNEISEKSEIFDDQFSVERPDGSNFTLKIRSTKLEDSAMYFCASSGQGYTGELFFGEGSRLTVL.